The clone carrying this T cell receptor beta chain was recorded a few times. Its antigen is still unknown. MiXCR, run by TCRdb on the reads, gives a single entry per CDR3 protein. The top ten hold 59% of the sample, which has about 74,000 distinct CDR3 sequences, around 28% seen once. This sample is drawn from a study of T cell repertoires in cytomegalovirus infection. On the study more broadly: Recently identified HLA-C-restricted CMV epitopes were among the peptides used. Points from the study as a whole: People with CMV and the relevant HLA were identified by cumulative public TCR beta family frequency. Within the response measured ex vivo, HLA-C-restricted CMV-specific TCR beta clonotypes were dominant.

The CDR3 loop spans 18 amino acids. Germline V gene lookup returns CDR1 SGHTA and CDR2 FQGNSA. Trimming removed 5 bases from V and 4 bases from J; junction bases left unmatched: 17. This rearrangement joins TRBV7-2 to TRBJ2-3; TRBD2 matches at 8 bases. The sequence was obtained from a human donor in good health (CMV status not recorded). Some clones in this sample may be carry-over from other donors' samples. This specimen was CD8+ T cells from cultured PBMCs, taken from culture after CMV antigen stimulation. In nucleotides, the CDR3 is TGTGCCAGCAGCCTTATATATGGACTAGCCACGACCCCAGATACGCAGTATTTT. Protein: CASSLIYGLATTPDTQYF.